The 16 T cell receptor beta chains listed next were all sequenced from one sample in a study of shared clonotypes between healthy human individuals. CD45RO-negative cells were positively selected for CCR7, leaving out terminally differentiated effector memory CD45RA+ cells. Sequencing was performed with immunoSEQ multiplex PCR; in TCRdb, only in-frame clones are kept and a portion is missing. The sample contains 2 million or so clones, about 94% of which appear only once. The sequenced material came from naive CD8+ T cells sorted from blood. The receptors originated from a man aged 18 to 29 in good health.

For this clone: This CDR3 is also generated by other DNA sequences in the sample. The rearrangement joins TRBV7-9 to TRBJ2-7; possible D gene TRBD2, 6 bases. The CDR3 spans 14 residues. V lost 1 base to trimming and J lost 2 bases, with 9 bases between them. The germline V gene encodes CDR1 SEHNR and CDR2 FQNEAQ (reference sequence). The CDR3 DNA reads TGTGCCAGCAGCTTAGAGGGAGGAACCTACGAGCAGTACTTC. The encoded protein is CASSLEGGTYEQYF. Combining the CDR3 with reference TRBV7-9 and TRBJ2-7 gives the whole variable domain DTGVSQNPRHKITKRGQNVTFRCDPISEHNRLYWYRQTLGQGPEFLTYFQNEAQLEKSRLLSDRFSAERPKGSFSTLEIQRTEQGDSAMYLCASSLEGGTYEQYFGPGTRLTVT.

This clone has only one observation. CDR3: CASSQPITGNEQFF. In DNA form, the CDR3 reads TGCGCCAGCAGCCAACCAATTACGGGGAATGAGCAGTTCTTC. The J gene is TRBJ2-1, the V gene TRBV4-1; D possibly corresponds to TRBD2 (5 bases). Trimming left V 2 bases short and J 7 bases short, with 12 bases between. The CDR3 totals 14 residues. Germline loops: CDR1 MGHRA, CDR2 YSYEKL.

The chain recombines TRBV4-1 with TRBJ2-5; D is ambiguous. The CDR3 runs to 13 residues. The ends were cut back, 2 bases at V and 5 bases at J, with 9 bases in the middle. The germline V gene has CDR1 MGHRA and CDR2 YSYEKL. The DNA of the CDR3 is TGCGCCAGCAGCCAAACTGGGCTTGAGACCCAGTACTTC. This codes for CASSQTGLETQYF.

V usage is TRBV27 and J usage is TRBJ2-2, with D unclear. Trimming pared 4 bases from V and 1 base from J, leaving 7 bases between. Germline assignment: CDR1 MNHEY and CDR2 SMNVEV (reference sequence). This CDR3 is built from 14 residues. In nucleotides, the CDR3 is TGTGCCAGCAGTTGGGCAGGGAACACCGGGGAGCTGTTTTTT. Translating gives CASSWAGNTGELFF.

This chain's CDR3 is CASSFLSEGLRETQYF. Here the CDR3 DNA reads TGTGCCAGCAGCTTCCTTTCCGAGGGGCTCAGGGAGACCCAGTACTTC. V is TRBV5-6 and J is TRBJ2-5; the D call may be TRBD1 or TRBD2 (5 bases each). V was trimmed by 2 bases and J by 5 bases, leaving 19 bases between them. There are 16 residues in the CDR3. CDR1 and CDR2 from the germline V gene are SGHDT and YYEEEE.

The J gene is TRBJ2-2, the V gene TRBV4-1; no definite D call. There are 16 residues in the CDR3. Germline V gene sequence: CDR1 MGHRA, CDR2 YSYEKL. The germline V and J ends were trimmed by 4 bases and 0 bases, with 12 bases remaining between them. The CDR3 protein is CASSPDEFANTGELFF. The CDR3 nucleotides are TGCGCCAGCAGCCCTGACGAGTTCGCGAACACCGGGGAGCTGTTTTTT.

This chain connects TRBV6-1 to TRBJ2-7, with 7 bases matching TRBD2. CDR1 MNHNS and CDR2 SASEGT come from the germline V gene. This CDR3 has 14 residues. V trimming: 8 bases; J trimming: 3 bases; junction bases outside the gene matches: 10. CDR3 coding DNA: TGTGCCAGCCCTCTCCGGGACTACAACTACGAGCAGTACTTC. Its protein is CASPLRDYNYEQYF.

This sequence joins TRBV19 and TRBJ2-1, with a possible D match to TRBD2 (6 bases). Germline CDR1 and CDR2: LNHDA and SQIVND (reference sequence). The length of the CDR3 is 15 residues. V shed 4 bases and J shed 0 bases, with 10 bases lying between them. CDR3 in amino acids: CASSSGMSSYNEQFF. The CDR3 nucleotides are TGTGCCAGTAGTAGCGGGATGAGCTCCTACAATGAGCAGTTCTTC.

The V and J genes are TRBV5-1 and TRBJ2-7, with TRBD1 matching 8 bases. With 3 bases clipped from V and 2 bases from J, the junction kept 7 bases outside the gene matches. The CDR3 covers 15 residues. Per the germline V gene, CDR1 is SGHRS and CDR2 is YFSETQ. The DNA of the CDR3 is TGCGCCAGCAGCTCAGGACAGGGCGGCCCCTACGAGCAGTACTTC. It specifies CASSSGQGGPYEQYF.

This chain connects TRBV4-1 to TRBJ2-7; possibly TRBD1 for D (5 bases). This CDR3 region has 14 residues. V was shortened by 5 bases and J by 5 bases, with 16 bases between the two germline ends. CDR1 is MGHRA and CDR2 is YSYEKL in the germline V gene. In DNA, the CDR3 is TGCGCCAGCAGCGTACCAGGGCCAGGTCACGAGCAGTACTTC. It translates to CASSVPGPGHEQYF.

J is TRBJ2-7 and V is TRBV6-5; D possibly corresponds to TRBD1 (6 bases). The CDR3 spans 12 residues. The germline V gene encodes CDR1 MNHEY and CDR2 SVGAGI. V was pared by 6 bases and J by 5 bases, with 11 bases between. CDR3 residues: CASRRTAHEQYF. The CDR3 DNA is TGTGCCAGCAGGAGGACAGCCCACGAGCAGTACTTC.

CDR3: CASSPRLAGDQETQYF. DNA for the CDR3: TGTGCCAGCAGCCCGAGACTAGCGGGAGACCAAGAGACCCAGTACTTC. The chain employs TRBV7-6 and TRBJ2-5; the match to TRBD2 covers 12 bases. This CDR3 region has 16 residues. V lost 5 bases to trimming and J lost 0 bases; unmatched junction nucleotides: 4. Germline V gene lookup returns CDR1 SGHVS and CDR2 FNYEAQ.

This CDR3 reads CASSDEGGSYNSPLHF. For the CDR3, the DNA is TGTGCCAGCAGTGACGAGGGAGGGTCCTATAATTCACCCCTCCACTTT. The gene calls are TRBV6-1 and TRBJ1-6; D gene uncertain. The germline gives CDR1 MNHNS, CDR2 SASEGT. CDR3 length: 16 residues. V was trimmed by 3 bases and J by 1 base, leaving 10 bases between them.

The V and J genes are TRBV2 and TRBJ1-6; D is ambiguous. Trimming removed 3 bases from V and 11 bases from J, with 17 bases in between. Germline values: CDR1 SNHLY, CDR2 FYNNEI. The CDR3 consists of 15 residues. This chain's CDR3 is CASSDFFELGTPLHF. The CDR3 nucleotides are TGTGCCAGCAGTGATTTTTTCGAGTTGGGGACACCCCTCCACTTT.

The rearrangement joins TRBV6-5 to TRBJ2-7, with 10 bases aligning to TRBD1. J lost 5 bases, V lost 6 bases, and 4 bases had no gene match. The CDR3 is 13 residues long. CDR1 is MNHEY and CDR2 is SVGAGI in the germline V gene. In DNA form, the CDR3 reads TGTGCCAGCAGCCCCGGGACAGGGGACGAGCAGTACTTC. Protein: CASSPGTGDEQYF.

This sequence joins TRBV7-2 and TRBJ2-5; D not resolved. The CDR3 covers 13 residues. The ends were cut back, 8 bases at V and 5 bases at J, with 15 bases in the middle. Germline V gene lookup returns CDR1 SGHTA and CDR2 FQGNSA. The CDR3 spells CASLDPPMETQYF. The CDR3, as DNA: TGTGCCAGCCTAGATCCCCCGATGGAGACCCAGTACTTC. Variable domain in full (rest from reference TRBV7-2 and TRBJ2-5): GAGVSQSPSNKVTEKGKDVELRCDPISGHTALYWYRQSLGQGLEFLIYFQGNSAPDKSGLPSDRFSAERTGGSVSTLTIQRTQQEDSAVYLCASLDPPMETQYFGPGTRLLVL.